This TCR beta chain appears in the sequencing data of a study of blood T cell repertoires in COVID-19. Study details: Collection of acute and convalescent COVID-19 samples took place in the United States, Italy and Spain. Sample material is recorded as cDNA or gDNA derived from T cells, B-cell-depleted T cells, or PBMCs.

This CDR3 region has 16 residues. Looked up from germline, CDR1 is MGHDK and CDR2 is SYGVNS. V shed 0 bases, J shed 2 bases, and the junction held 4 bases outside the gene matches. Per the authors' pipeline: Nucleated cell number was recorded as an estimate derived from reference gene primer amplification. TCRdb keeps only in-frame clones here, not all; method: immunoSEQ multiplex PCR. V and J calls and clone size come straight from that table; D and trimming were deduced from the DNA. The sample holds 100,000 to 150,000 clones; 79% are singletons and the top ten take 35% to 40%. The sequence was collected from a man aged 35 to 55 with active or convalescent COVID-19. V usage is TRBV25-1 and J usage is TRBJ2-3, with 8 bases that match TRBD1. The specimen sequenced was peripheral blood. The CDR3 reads CASSEYQGAITDTQYF. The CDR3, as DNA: TGTGCCAGCAGTGAATATCAGGGGGCGATCACAGATACGCAGTATTTT.